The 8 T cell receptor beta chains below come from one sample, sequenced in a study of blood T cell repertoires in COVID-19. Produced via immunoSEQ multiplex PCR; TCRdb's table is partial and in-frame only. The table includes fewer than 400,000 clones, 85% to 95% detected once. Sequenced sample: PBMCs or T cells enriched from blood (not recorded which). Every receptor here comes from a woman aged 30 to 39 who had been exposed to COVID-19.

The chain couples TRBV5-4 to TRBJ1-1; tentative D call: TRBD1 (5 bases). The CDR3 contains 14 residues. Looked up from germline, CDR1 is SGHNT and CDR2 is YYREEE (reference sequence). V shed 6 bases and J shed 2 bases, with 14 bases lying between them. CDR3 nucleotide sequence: TGTGCCAGCACTCCGGACAAGGTTAACACTGAAGCTTTCTTT. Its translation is CASTPDKVNTEAFF.

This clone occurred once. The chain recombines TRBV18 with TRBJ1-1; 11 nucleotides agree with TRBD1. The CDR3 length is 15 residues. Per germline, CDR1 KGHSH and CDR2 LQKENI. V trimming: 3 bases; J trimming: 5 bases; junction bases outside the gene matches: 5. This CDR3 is CASSPGTGGSTEAFF. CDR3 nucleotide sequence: TGTGCCAGCTCACCCGGGACAGGGGGAAGTACTGAAGCTTTCTTT.

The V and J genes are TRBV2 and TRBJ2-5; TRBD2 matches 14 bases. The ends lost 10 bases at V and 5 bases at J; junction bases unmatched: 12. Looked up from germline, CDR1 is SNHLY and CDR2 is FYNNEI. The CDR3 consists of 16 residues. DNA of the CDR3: TGTGCCACCCGGGGGACTAGCGGGGGCCGGGGGGAGACCCAGTACTTC. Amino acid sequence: CATRGTSGGRGETQYF.

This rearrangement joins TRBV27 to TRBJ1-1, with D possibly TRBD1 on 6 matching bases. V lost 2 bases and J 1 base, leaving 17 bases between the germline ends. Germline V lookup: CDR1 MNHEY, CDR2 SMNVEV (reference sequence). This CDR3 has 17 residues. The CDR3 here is CASSLGWGGAGNTEAFF. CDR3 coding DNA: TGTGCCAGCAGTTTAGGATGGGGGGGCGCGGGGAACACTGAAGCTTTCTTT.

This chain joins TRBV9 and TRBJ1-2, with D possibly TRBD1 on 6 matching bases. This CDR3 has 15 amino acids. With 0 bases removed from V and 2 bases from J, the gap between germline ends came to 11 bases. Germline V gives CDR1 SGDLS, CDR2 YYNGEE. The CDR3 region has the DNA TGTGCCAGCAGCGTAGCCAGGGGAGTAAACTATGGCTACACCTTC. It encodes CASSVARGVNYGYTF.

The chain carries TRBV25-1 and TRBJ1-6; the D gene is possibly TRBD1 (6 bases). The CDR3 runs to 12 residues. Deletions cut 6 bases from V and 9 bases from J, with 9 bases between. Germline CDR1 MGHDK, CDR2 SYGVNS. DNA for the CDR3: TGTGCCAGCAGAGGGGGGGTTTCACCCCTCCACTTT. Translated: CASRGGVSPLHF.

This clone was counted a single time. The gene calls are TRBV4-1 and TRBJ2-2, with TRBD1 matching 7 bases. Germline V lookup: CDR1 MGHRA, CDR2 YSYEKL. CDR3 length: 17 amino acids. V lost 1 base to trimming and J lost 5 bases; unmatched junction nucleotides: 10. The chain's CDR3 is CASSQAPTGIGTGELFF. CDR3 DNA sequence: TGCGCCAGCAGCCAAGCCCCGACAGGGATAGGTACCGGGGAGCTGTTTTTT.

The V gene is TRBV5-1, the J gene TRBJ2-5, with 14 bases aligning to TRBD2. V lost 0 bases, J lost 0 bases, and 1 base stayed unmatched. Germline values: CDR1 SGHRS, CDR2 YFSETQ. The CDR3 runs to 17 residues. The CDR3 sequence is CASSLGGLAGDQETQYF. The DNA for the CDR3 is TGCGCCAGCAGCTTGGGGGGACTAGCGGGGGACCAAGAGACCCAGTACTTC.